A single sample is the source of the 29 T cell receptor beta chains below, sequenced in a study of OX40 agonist ivuxolimab in advanced cancers. Sequencing used immunoSEQ multiplex PCR; TCRdb keeps in-frame clones, though not all of them. The data contain fewer than 95,000 clones, about 89% of them singletons. The source was CD4+ or CD8+ T cells sorted from blood, collected in a trial of the OX40 agonist ivuxolimab. The origin of the receptors is an adult with an advanced solid tumor such as melanoma, head and neck, liver or kidney cancer.

This chain uses TRBV11-1 with TRBJ2-7; the D is unclear. V was trimmed by 6 bases and J by 2 bases, leaving 8 bases between them. Germline loops: CDR1 SGHAT, CDR2 FQDESV (reference sequence). The CDR3 runs 12 residues. The DNA of the CDR3 is TGTGCCAGCAGTCCCGGCACCTACGAGCAGTACTTC. This codes for CASSPGTYEQYF.

V is TRBV6-6 and J is TRBJ2-2; 9 nucleotides align to TRBD1. V lost 10 bases, J lost 7 bases, and 7 bases stayed unmatched. The germline gives CDR1 MNHNY, CDR2 SVGAGI (reference sequence). CDR3 length equals 13 residues. The CDR3 DNA is TGTGCCAATTCGGACAGGGGTAACGGGGAGCTGTTTTTT. This encodes CANSDRGNGELFF.

The chain carries TRBV27 and TRBJ1-1; TRBD1 might be the D (5 bases). The CDR3 totals 14 residues. V lost 10 bases, J lost 1 base, and 16 bases lay in between. The germline gives CDR1 MNHEY, CDR2 SMNVEV (reference sequence). This CDR3 is CATREGPPNTEAFF. In nucleotides, the CDR3 is TGTGCCACCCGGGAGGGGCCGCCGAACACTGAAGCTTTCTTT.

This clone was seen a single time. The chain uses TRBV6-6 and TRBJ2-1; 13 nucleotides match TRBD2. This CDR3 is built from 15 residues. Germline assignment: CDR1 MNHNY and CDR2 SVGAGI (reference sequence). V lost 6 bases and J lost 8; bases outside the gene matches: 7. CDR3 in DNA: TGTGCCAGCAGCGACGGGACTAGCGGGAAGTATGAGCAGTTCTTC. Translation: CASSDGTSGKYEQFF.

This clone was counted only a few times. The chain is built from TRBV7-3 and TRBJ2-3; D is ambiguous. The CDR3 has 14 amino acids. Trimming removed 1 base from V and 6 bases from J, with 11 bases in between. The germline V gene has CDR1 SGHTA and CDR2 FQGTGA. As DNA, the CDR3 is TGTGCCAGCAGCTTAAATTCGCGAGTGGATACGCAGTATTTT. Translating it yields CASSLNSRVDTQYF.

V is TRBV5-1 and J is TRBJ1-2, with TRBD1 matching over 11 bases. The CDR3 runs 14 residues. Per the germline V gene, CDR1 is SGHRS and CDR2 is YFSETQ. V dropped 4 bases and J dropped 7; count of bases not matched to a gene: 6. The CDR3 nucleotides read TGCGCCAGCAGCGCCGGACAGGGGGCGCGTGGCTACACCTTC. Its protein is CASSAGQGARGYTF.

The V call is TRBV4-2, the J call TRBJ2-1; 10 bases align to TRBD2. Germline V gives CDR1 LGHNA, CDR2 YNFKEQ. The CDR3 is 16 amino acids. V dropped 4 bases and J dropped 8; count of bases not matched to a gene: 11. Here the CDR3 DNA reads TGTGCCAGCAGCCTCTCTTGGAGCGGGGGGGCCCATGAGCAGTTCTTC. It specifies CASSLSWSGGAHEQFF.

The rearrangement links TRBV9 to TRBJ2-5; 8 nucleotides line up with TRBD1. The J call could be wrong; TRBJ2-7 is a better fit for the DNA end. This CDR3 contains 14 residues. Germline CDR1 and CDR2: SGDLS and YYNGEE. In nucleotides, the CDR3 is TGTGCCAGCAGCCGAGGACAGGGCTCCTACGAGCAGTACTTC. This codes for CASSRGQGSYEQYF.

The chain uses TRBV7-2 and TRBJ2-1, with a tentative D call TRBD2 (5 bases). Germline-derived CDR1 and CDR2 are SGHTA and FQGNSA. V was pared by 0 bases and J by 8 bases, with 11 bases between. The CDR3 spans 14 residues. The CDR3 DNA is TGTGCCAGCAGCTTAGCGGGAGAATCGGATGAGCAGTTCTTC. Amino acid sequence: CASSLAGESDEQFF.

The chain has TRBV28 and TRBJ1-1; weak D call: TRBD1 (6 bases). Germline CDR1 is MDHEN and CDR2 is SYDVKM. The CDR3 is 16 amino acids. Between the trimmed V and J ends, which lost 6 bases and 5 bases, there was a span of 22 bases. The CDR3 protein is CASRSGVGWRGTEAFF. In DNA form, the CDR3 reads TGTGCCAGCAGATCGGGAGTAGGGTGGAGGGGGACTGAAGCTTTCTTT.

The rearrangement links TRBV28 to TRBJ2-1; 11 bases line up with TRBD2. Germline V gene sequence: CDR1 MDHEN, CDR2 SYDVKM. The CDR3 length is 16 residues. V lost 3 bases, J lost 7 bases, and 8 bases stayed unmatched. This CDR3 is CASSFPLAGVRNEQFF. The CDR3 DNA reads as TGTGCCAGCAGTTTTCCACTAGCGGGAGTTCGGAATGAGCAGTTCTTC.

The chain joins TRBV5-1 to TRBJ2-5; perhaps TRBD1 as D (5 bases). The CDR3 runs to 14 residues. Trimming pared 5 bases from V and 4 bases from J, leaving 15 bases between. The V gene's germline CDR1 is SGHRS and CDR2 YFSETQ. CDR3 sequence reads: CASRTQASAETQYF. The CDR3 DNA is TGCGCCAGCAGGACACAGGCGAGTGCAGAGACCCAGTACTTC. Combining the CDR3 with reference TRBV5-1 and TRBJ2-5 gives the whole variable domain KAGVTQTPRYLIKTRGQQVTLSCSPISGHRSVSWYQQTPGQGLQFLFEYFSETQRNKGNFPGRFSGRQFSNSRSEMNVSTLELGDSALYLCASRTQASAETQYFGPGTRLLVL.

This chain links TRBV2 with TRBJ1-3; D possibly corresponds to TRBD1 (5 bases). The V end was cut by 5 bases, the J end by 2 bases, with 13 bases between. Germline CDR1 is SNHLY and CDR2 is FYNNEI. This CDR3 has 15 residues. CDR3 nucleotide sequence: TGTGCCAGCAGTTCCCGGGGGGGACCTGGAAACACCATATATTTT. Its translation is CASSSRGGPGNTIYF.

The chain couples TRBV6-5 to TRBJ2-1, with 10 nucleotides matching TRBD2. CDR3 length: 16 amino acids. The V and J ends lost 4 bases and 6 bases, in that order; junction bases with no gene match: 9. The germline gives CDR1 MNHEY, CDR2 SVGAGI. CDR3 coding DNA: TGTGCCAGCAGTTTAGTAGAGCGGGAGGGCCGCAATGAGCAGTTCTTC. Encoded protein: CASSLVEREGRNEQFF.

This clone was observed a single time. V is TRBV5-8 and J is TRBJ1-1, with 7 bases that match TRBD1. The germline V gene has CDR1 SGHTS and CDR2 YDEGEE. The CDR3 runs 17 residues. J gave up 0 bases and V 4 bases, and 12 bases lay outside the gene matches. The DNA of the CDR3 is TGTGCCAGCAGCCATTGGAGAACAGGGGCCCTGAACACTGAAGCTTTCTTT. It is translated as CASSHWRTGALNTEAFF.

The rearrangement joins TRBV29-1 to TRBJ1-2; no reliable D call. Trimming took off 4 bases at V and 2 bases at J, with 8 bases between the two ends. The CDR3 has 12 residues. Germline V lookup: CDR1 SQVTM, CDR2 ANQGSEA. The CDR3 region has the DNA TGCAGCGTTGCCACTCAAAACTATGGCTACACCTTC. Translated: CSVATQNYGYTF.

This rearrangement joins TRBV10-1 to TRBJ2-1, with TRBD2 matching 11 bases. Per the germline V gene, CDR1 is WNHNN and CDR2 is SYGVQD (reference sequence). J gave up 15 bases and V 0 bases, and 4 bases lay outside the gene matches. The CDR3 length is 13 residues. This chain's CDR3 is CASSESLAGGLFF. CDR3 nucleotide sequence: TGCGCCAGCAGTGAGTCGCTAGCGGGAGGCTTGTTCTTC.

The gene calls are TRBV2 and TRBJ1-3; tentative D call: TRBD1 (6 bases). The V gene lost 4 bases and the J gene lost 0 bases, with 10 bases spanning the gap. The CDR3 runs to 15 residues. Looked up from germline, CDR1 is SNHLY and CDR2 is FYNNEI. The CDR3 spells CASSVDRSSGNTIYF. In DNA, the CDR3 is TGTGCCAGCAGTGTCGACAGGAGCTCTGGAAACACCATATATTTT.

V usage is TRBV19 and J usage is TRBJ2-1; tentative D call: TRBD2 (7 bases). The CDR3 covers 15 residues. V shed 2 bases and J shed 2 bases, with 10 bases lying between them. Germline loops: CDR1 LNHDA, CDR2 SQIVND (reference sequence). CDR3 nucleotide sequence: TGTGCCAGTAGTATATGGGGGGGGCCCTACAATGAGCAGTTCTTC. This encodes CASSIWGGPYNEQFF.

V is TRBV4-1 and J is TRBJ2-3, with 10 bases lining up with TRBD2. The V segment lost 0 bases and the J segment 0 bases; nucleotides outside the gene matches: 12. The CDR3 is made up of 20 amino acids. Per the germline V gene, CDR1 is MGHRA and CDR2 is YSYEKL. The chain's CDR3 is CASSQDSQRGGPKSTDTQYF. The CDR3 nucleotides are TGCGCCAGCAGCCAAGATTCCCAGCGGGGGGGCCCGAAGAGCACAGATACGCAGTATTTT.

The chain employs TRBV2 and TRBJ2-1, with 10 bases identical to TRBD2. With 5 bases clipped from V and 9 bases from J, the junction kept 10 bases outside the gene matches. The germline V gene encodes CDR1 SNHLY and CDR2 FYNNEI. The CDR3 contains 15 residues. The CDR3 nucleotides read TGTGCCAGCAGTAACTCTCAAGCGGGGGGGCGTGAGCAGTTCTTC. As protein: CASSNSQAGGREQFF.

The J gene is TRBJ1-2, the V gene TRBV28; no clear D gene. Trimming left V 5 bases short and J 7 bases short, with 17 bases between. Germline CDR1 reads MDHEN; CDR2 reads SYDVKM. The CDR3 extends over 14 amino acids. The CDR3 coding sequence is TGTGCCAGCAGTCCGGTGATGTACCTTGGTGGCTACACCTTC. The encoded protein is CASSPVMYLGGYTF.

The sample holds a few counts of this clone. The chain has TRBV5-4 and TRBJ1-2, with 7 bases that match TRBD1. V shed 1 base, J shed 7 bases, and the junction held 4 bases outside the gene matches. This CDR3 region has 13 residues. Germline assignment: CDR1 SGHNT and CDR2 YYREEE (reference sequence). This CDR3 reads CASSLKGGPGYTF. In DNA, the CDR3 is TGTGCCAGCAGCTTGAAAGGGGGCCCTGGCTACACCTTC.

V is TRBV2 and J is TRBJ2-2, with no clear D. V lost 1 base and J lost 4, with 10 bases in between. Germline V CDR1 and CDR2: SNHLY, FYNNEI. This CDR3 contains 15 residues. The CDR3 nucleotides are TGTGCCAGCAGTGAAGTGTGGGCAGGCACCGGGGAGCTGTTTTTT. Encoded protein: CASSEVWAGTGELFF. The full variable domain, completed using reference TRBV2 and TRBJ2-2, is EPEVTQTPSHQVTQMGQEVILRCVPISNHLYFYWYRQILGQKVEFLVSFYNNEISEKSEIFDDQFSVERPDGSNFTLKIRSTKLEDSAMYFCASSEVWAGTGELFFGEGSRLTVL.

To note about this clone: At one boundary the junction diverges from the germline segment, which might be a read error. The chain joins TRBV5-1 to TRBJ1-4; D is possibly TRBD1 (6 bases). The CDR3 spans 15 residues. Germline CDR1 reads SGHRS; CDR2 reads YFSETQ. CDR3 sequence: CASSLFGTTNEKLFF. The CDR3, as DNA: TGCGCCAGCAGCTTGTTCGGGACAACGAATGAAAAACTGTTTTTT.

This chain connects TRBV7-9 to TRBJ1-2; D might be TRBD1 (6 bases). V was pared by 7 bases and J by 2 bases, with 11 bases between. This CDR3 contains 13 residues. From germline, CDR1 is SEHNR and CDR2 FQNEAQ (reference sequence). The CDR3 region is CASKQGPNYGYTF. For the CDR3, the DNA is TGTGCCAGCAAACAGGGCCCCAACTATGGCTACACCTTC.

This chain connects TRBV28 to TRBJ1-1, with unresolved D. The CDR3 contains 15 residues. The germline CDR1 and CDR2 sequences are MDHEN and SYDVKM. Deletions cut 7 bases from V and 0 bases from J, with 15 bases between. CDR3 bases: TGTGCCAGCACCCGGGCCCTATTAATGAACACTGAAGCTTTCTTT. Its translation is CASTRALLMNTEAFF.

This clone has more than one count but fewer than ten. The V call is TRBV5-1, the J call TRBJ2-7; D call uncertain. The V and J ends lost 1 base and 2 bases respectively, with 10 bases between them. This CDR3 is built from 14 residues. Germline V lookup: CDR1 SGHRS, CDR2 YFSETQ. This CDR3 reads CASSLPTLAYEQYF. CDR3 nucleotides: TGCGCCAGCAGCTTGCCAACGTTAGCCTACGAGCAGTACTTC.

The chain carries TRBV7-2 and TRBJ2-7, with D maybe TRBD2 (7 bases). This CDR3 region has 13 residues. Trimming pared 4 bases from V and 9 bases from J, leaving 16 bases between. The V gene's germline CDR1 is SGHTA and CDR2 FQGNSA. The CDR3 region is CASSWAGAPGQYF. For the CDR3, the DNA is TGTGCCAGCAGCTGGGCGGGGGCCCCCGGGCAGTACTTC.